What follows describes a single T cell receptor beta chain. The antigen is unknown. The data were taken from a study of vaccination effects on CD4 cells after COVID-19. Findings of the study overall: There were few convalescent patients in the study and no early post-infection timepoints.

Using viral peptide pools, the ViraFEST assay grew out antigen-specific CD4+ T cells prior to sequencing. Researchers isolated CD4+ T cells once 9 to 11 days of culture had elapsed. Recipients of the vaccine had no prior SARS-CoV-2 infection and negative nucleocapsid antibodies. Clones were sequenced by immunoSEQ multiplex PCR, and TCRdb holds only the in-frame ones, with some missing. The sample has about 55,000 clones, roughly 70% seen once. Germline CDR1 is SEHNR and CDR2 is FQNEAQ (reference sequence). The CDR3 extends over 16 amino acids. With V trimmed by 5 bases and J by 1 base, 10 bases remained unmatched.

The receptor's source is a human donor who received a COVID-19 vaccine. This sequence joins TRBV7-9 and TRBJ2-5; the match to TRBD1 covers 7 bases. The input for sequencing was CD4+ T cells from PBMCs cultured with SARS-CoV-2 spike peptides, taken before COVID-19 vaccination. The CDR3: CASSPLVGQPQETQYF. CDR3 nucleotide sequence: TGTGCCAGCAGCCCCCTTGTGGGACAGCCCCAAGAGACCCAGTACTTC.